The rows below give T cell receptor beta chains drawn from one sample of a study of blood T cells in healthy people across ages. TCRdb called the 5' RACE reads again in MiXCR, with one record for every CDR3 protein. The sample includes hundreds of thousands of distinct CDR3 sequences, under 30% of them seen just once. Separately, the same data were catalogued under a study of T cells of mothers and their children.

Sequencing input: blood. These receptors came from a boy under 18 in good health. The CDR3 runs from the conserved cysteine through the conserved F or W. D genes are given only for firm matches. Where a row states a size, it is once, few, many or the class of an expanded clone; other rows omit it.

CDR3 protein: CSSSTPSYEQYF
CDR3 DNA: TGCAGTTCCTCGACACCTTCCTACGAGCAGTACTTC
V gene: TRBV20-1
clone size: few
D gene: NA
J gene: TRBJ2-7

CDR3 protein: CASSLASGGYEQYF
CDR3 DNA: TGTGCCAGCAGCCTGGCTAGCGGGGGTTACGAGCAGTACTTC
V gene: TRBV7-2
clone size: few
D gene: TRBD2
J gene: TRBJ2-7

CDR3 protein: CSARDRAGVEQYF
CDR3 DNA: TGCAGTGCTAGAGATCGGGCAGGGGTTGAGCAGTACTTC
V gene: TRBV20-1
clone size: NA
D gene: NA
J gene: TRBJ2-7

CDR3 protein: CSAQRGNYGYTF
CDR3 DNA: TGCAGCGCCCAAAGGGGGAACTATGGCTACACCTTC
V gene: TRBV29-1
clone size: NA
D gene: NA
J gene: TRBJ1-2

CDR3 protein: CASRGGGSNTEAFF
CDR3 DNA: TGTGCCAGCAGGGGCGGGGGATCGAACACTGAAGCTTTCTTT
V gene: TRBV11-2
clone size: few
D gene: NA
J gene: TRBJ1-1

CDR3 protein: CASSGFNSYEQYF
CDR3 DNA: TGTGCCAGCAGTGGGTTCAACTCCTACGAGCAGTACTTC
V gene: TRBV28
clone size: few
D gene: NA
J gene: TRBJ2-7

CDR3 protein: CASSFRLTSGSSYNEQFF
CDR3 DNA: TGTGCCAGCAGCTTTCGATTGACTAGCGGAAGTTCCTACAATGAGCAGTTCTTC
V gene: TRBV11-2
clone size: few
D gene: TRBD2
J gene: TRBJ2-1

CDR3 protein: CAISLDRGYSYEQYF
CDR3 DNA: TGTGCCATCAGCCTTGACAGGGGGTACTCCTACGAGCAGTACTTC
V gene: TRBV10-3
clone size: few
D gene: TRBD1
J gene: TRBJ2-7

CDR3 protein: CASSSSSRVETRYF
CDR3 DNA: TGCGCCAGCAGCTCCTCTTCTAGGGTAGAGACCCGGTACTTC
V gene: TRBV5-1
clone size: NA
D gene: NA
J gene: TRBJ2-5

CDR3 protein: CARRKRQEQYF
CDR3 DNA: TGTGCCAGGAGAAAAAGACAAGAGCAGTACTTC
V gene: TRBV6-2/TRBV6-3
clone size: NA
D gene: NA
J gene: TRBJ2-7

CDR3 protein: CASSLAPKKGPQYF
CDR3 DNA: TGTGCCAGCAGTTTGGCACCTAAGAAGGGGCCCCAGTACTTC
V gene: TRBV12-3/TRBV12-4
clone size: NA
D gene: NA
J gene: TRBJ2-5

CDR3 protein: CASSLNQGIMNTEAFF
CDR3 DNA: TGCGCCAGCAGCTTGAACCAGGGGATAATGAACACTGAAGCTTTCTTT
V gene: TRBV5-1
clone size: NA
D gene: NA
J gene: TRBJ1-1

CDR3 protein: CASSYDVREGLGTDTQYF
CDR3 DNA: TGTGCCAGCAGTTACGATGTGCGGGAGGGCCTTGGAACAGATACGCAGTATTTT
V gene: TRBV6-2/TRBV6-3
clone size: few
D gene: TRBD2
J gene: TRBJ2-3

CDR3 protein: CTSSQDRGTVSNTQYF
CDR3 DNA: TGTACCAGCAGCCAAGATCGAGGGACGGTGTCAAATACGCAGTATTTT
V gene: TRBV4-2
clone size: NA
D gene: NA
J gene: TRBJ2-3

CDR3 protein: CASSRPGQVSYEQYF
CDR3 DNA: TGTGCCAGCAGTCGCCCGGGACAGGTCTCCTACGAGCAGTACTTC
V gene: TRBV6-2/TRBV6-3
clone size: NA
D gene: TRBD1
J gene: TRBJ2-7